A single T cell receptor (beta chain) is shown here with its context. Antigen: not known. The source of the sample is a study of beta chain features in type 1 diabetes. Overall study findings and caveats: When Type 1 diabetes patients were examined, their TCRB CDR3s proved moderately but significantly shorter in all four CD4+ subsets.

TCRB transcripts that were expressed got sequenced, as all of the isolated RNA had been reverse transcribed. Some clones are missing from TCRdb's copy, which holds only in-frame ones; the method was immunoSEQ multiplex PCR. Of 150,000 to 200,000 clones in the sample, approximately 62% were seen once. The V and J ends lost 6 bases and 5 bases respectively, with 13 bases between them. In germline, CDR1 is SGHTA, CDR2 FQGNSA. The CDR3 runs to 13 residues. In total, each donor contributed a single heparinised blood draw that averaged roughly 100 mL. The chain couples TRBV7-2 to TRBJ1-1; no definite D call. Sequencing used naive CD4+ T cells from blood. The sequence came from a man aged 25 to 40 with type 1 diabetes. CDR3 DNA sequence: TGTGCCAGCAGATTTGAGGGCAGAACTGAAGCTTTCTTT. It codes for CASRFEGRTEAFF.